These 29 T cell receptor beta chains share one sample of origin, sequenced in a study of blood T cell repertoires in COVID-19. Using immunoSEQ multiplex PCR, the repertoire was profiled, and TCRdb retains in-frame clones only, with some absent. The sample carries around 80,000 clones, about three quarters recorded once. Sequencing used peripheral blood. These receptors were taken from a man aged 50 to 59 with active or convalescent COVID-19.

This chain uses TRBV7-3 with TRBJ2-2; no firm D call. Trimming cost V 5 bases and J 1 base, with 8 bases left between them. In germline, CDR1 is SGHTA, CDR2 FQGTGA. CDR3 size: 14 residues. The DNA for the CDR3 is TGTGCCAGCAGCGCCTCACAGAACACCGGGGAGCTGTTTTTT. Protein sequence: CASSASQNTGELFF.

The chain recombines TRBV5-1 with TRBJ2-7; 12 nucleotides line up with TRBD2. This CDR3 contains 15 residues. Germline V gives CDR1 SGHRS, CDR2 YFSETQ. With V trimmed by 7 bases and J by 3 bases, 8 bases remained unmatched. In nucleotides, the CDR3 is TGCGCCAGCTCCCGGACTAGCGGGGAGATCTACGAGCAGTACTTC. It yields the protein CASSRTSGEIYEQYF.

The rearrangement links TRBV12-3 or TRBV12-4 to TRBJ2-3; possibly TRBD2 for D (5 bases). The CDR3 consists of 12 residues. Trimming took off 3 bases at V and 5 bases at J, with 6 bases between the two ends. CDR3 sequence reads: CASSFGIDTQYF. The CDR3 DNA reads TGTGCCAGCAGTTTCGGGATAGATACGCAGTATTTT.

The rearrangement links TRBV5-4 to TRBJ2-5; TRBD2 matches at 9 bases. Looked up from germline, CDR1 is SGHNT and CDR2 is YYREEE (reference sequence). The CDR3 loop spans 17 amino acids. Unmatched junction bases numbered 13, after V lost 4 bases and J lost 3 bases. The CDR3 loop reads CASSPAGGGAGKETQYF. The CDR3 DNA reads TGTGCCAGCAGCCCCGCGGGCGGGGGGGCCGGAAAAGAGACCCAGTACTTC.

This rearrangement joins TRBV2 to TRBJ1-2; 8 bases align to TRBD1. The CDR3 is 13 amino acids. J gave up 5 bases and V 6 bases, and 5 bases lay outside the gene matches. Germline V CDR1 and CDR2: SNHLY, FYNNEI. CDR3 in amino acids: CASSMTGEYGYTF. The DNA of the CDR3 is TGTGCCAGCAGCATGACAGGGGAGTATGGCTACACCTTC. Together with reference TRBV2 and TRBJ1-2, the CDR3 gives the full variable domain: EPEVTQTPSHQVTQMGQEVILRCVPISNHLYFYWYRQILGQKVEFLVSFYNNEISEKSEIFDDQFSVERPDGSNFTLKIRSTKLEDSAMYFCASSMTGEYGYTFGSGTRLTVV.

The chain links TRBV10-2 to TRBJ2-7, with D possibly being TRBD1 (6 bases). The germline CDR1 and CDR2 sequences are WSHSY and SAAADI. This CDR3 contains 13 residues. V lost 6 bases to trimming and J lost 3 bases, with 12 bases between them. CDR3 sequence (DNA): TGCGCCAGCAGCCGGGACACCTTCTACGAGCAGTACTTC. Translation: CASSRDTFYEQYF.

The rearrangement links TRBV4-2 to TRBJ2-5, with 8 positions matching TRBD1. This CDR3 comprises 12 residues. The germline V gene has CDR1 LGHNA and CDR2 YNFKEQ. J was trimmed by 8 bases and V by 4 bases; bases with no gene match: 3. In DNA form, the CDR3 reads TGTGCCAGCAGCCCGGACAGGGCCACCCAGTACTTC. Translated, it gives CASSPDRATQYF.

The chain links TRBV11-2 to TRBJ1-5; D perhaps matches TRBD1 (5 bases). Germline V gene sequence: CDR1 SGHAT, CDR2 FQNNGV. Trimming took 7 bases from V and 1 from J, leaving 17 bases between them. The CDR3 runs to 16 residues. This CDR3 reads CASTSLPQGSNQPQHF. Here the CDR3 DNA reads TGTGCCAGCACCTCCTTGCCTCAGGGAAGCAATCAGCCCCAGCATTTT.

This clone was picked up a small number of times. The genes are TRBV11-3 and TRBJ2-3; 7 bases line up with TRBD1. The CDR3 consists of 14 residues. Germline CDR1 and CDR2: SGHNT and YENEEA. With 3 bases clipped from V and 4 bases from J, the junction kept 4 bases outside the gene matches. CDR3 nucleotide sequence: TGTGCCAGCAGCTTGGGGCAGGGGGCAGATACGCAGTATTTT. Translation gives CASSLGQGADTQYF. Drawing the rest from reference TRBV11-3 and TRBJ2-3, the complete variable domain is EAGVVQSPRYKIIEKKQPVAFWCNPISGHNTLYWYLQNLGQGPELLIRYENEEAVDDSQLPKDRFSAERLKGVDSTLKIQPAELGDSAVYLCASSLGQGADTQYFGPGTRLTVL.

In this sample, this clone turned up once. The chain joins TRBV30 to TRBJ2-3, with 8 bases that match TRBD2. Losses at the gene ends were 0 bases for V and 0 bases for J; bases not matched to a gene: 2. The CDR3 sequence is 15 residues long. CDR1 and CDR2 from the germline V gene are GTSNPN and SVGIG (reference sequence). CDR3 region: CAWSVGGGSTDTQYF. The CDR3, as DNA: TGTGCCTGGAGTGTCGGGGGGGGAAGCACAGATACGCAGTATTTT.

V gene TRBV5-4 combines with J gene TRBJ2-5, with 9 bases identical to TRBD2. Germline V lookup: CDR1 SGHNT, CDR2 YYREEE (reference sequence). With V trimmed by 1 base and J by 6 bases, 4 bases remained unmatched. The CDR3 runs to 14 residues. The CDR3 DNA reads TGTGCCAGCAGCTTGCCTAGCGGGGAAAAGACCCAGTACTTC. Translated, it gives CASSLPSGEKTQYF.

The rearrangement joins TRBV5-1 to TRBJ2-7; TRBD2 might be the D (6 bases). CDR3 length: 14 residues. With 2 bases removed from V and 7 bases from J, the gap between germline ends came to 16 bases. Germline V gene lookup returns CDR1 SGHRS and CDR2 YFSETQ. CDR3 nucleotides: TGCGCCAGCAGCTTAGGCGGGGTCCCCCGGGAGCAGTACTTC. This sequence encodes CASSLGGVPREQYF.

This chain joins TRBV2 and TRBJ1-5, with 10 bases fitting TRBD1. CDR3 length: 14 amino acids. The germline CDR1 and CDR2 sequences are SNHLY and FYNNEI. J was trimmed by 6 bases and V by 6 bases; bases with no gene match: 5. CDR3 DNA sequence: TGTGCCAGCAGCAGGACAGGGGGGGGTCAGCCCCAGCATTTT. It specifies CASSRTGGGQPQHF.

V is TRBV4-1 and J is TRBJ2-7; the match to TRBD1 covers 10 bases. Trimming took 8 bases from V and 3 from J; bases not matched to a gene: 28. CDR3 length: 21 amino acids. The germline V gene encodes CDR1 MGHRA and CDR2 YSYEKL. The CDR3 protein is CASPTINRDRGWDGGCYEQYF. The CDR3 DNA reads TGCGCCAGCCCGACCATAAACCGGGACAGGGGTTGGGACGGGGGTTGCTACGAGCAGTACTTC.

The gene calls are TRBV10-3 and TRBJ1-2; tentative D call: TRBD1 (6 bases). The CDR3 consists of 15 residues. Trimming pared 4 bases from V and 6 bases from J, leaving 18 bases between. CDR1 ENHRY and CDR2 SYGVKD come from the germline V gene. The CDR3 loop is CAISASLGGLNGYTF. The CDR3 DNA is TGTGCCATCAGTGCATCCCTCGGGGGGCTGAATGGCTACACCTTC.

The chain uses TRBV7-9 and TRBJ2-7; weak D call: TRBD2 (6 bases). Per the germline V gene, CDR1 is SEHNR and CDR2 is FQNEAQ (reference sequence). V was trimmed by 5 bases and J by 0 bases, leaving 17 bases between them. The CDR3 spans 16 residues. The CDR3, as DNA: TGTGCCAGCAGCCCGCCTCTGGCGGGGAGCTCCTACGAGCAGTACTTC. Residues: CASSPPLAGSSYEQYF.

The chain links TRBV19 to TRBJ1-4; 12 bases match TRBD1. The trim removed 5 bases at V and 7 bases at J, leaving 11 bases unmatched. There are 17 residues in the CDR3. CDR1 and CDR2 (germline): LNHDA, SQIVND (reference sequence). In DNA form, the CDR3 reads TGTGCCAGTAGTGGTGGGACAGGGGGCGGCCCAGGTGAAAAACTGTTTTTT. This encodes CASSGGTGGGPGEKLFF.

V is TRBV29-1 and J is TRBJ1-1, with 8 bases lining up with TRBD1. The V gene end was trimmed by 5 bases and the J gene end by 5 bases; junction bases not matched to a gene: 7. The CDR3 totals 13 residues. Looked up from germline, CDR1 is SQVTM and CDR2 is ANQGSEA. Here the CDR3 DNA reads TGCAGCGTTTTGAACAGGGGGGGGACTGAAGCTTTCTTT. Amino acids: CSVLNRGGTEAFF. Full variable domain (rest looked up from reference TRBV29-1 and TRBJ1-1): SAVISQKPSRDICQRGTSLTIQCQVDSQVTMMFWYRQQPGQSLTLIATANQGSEATYESGFVIDKFPISRPNLTFSTLTVSNMSPEDSSIYLCSVLNRGGTEAFFGQGTRLTVV.

This rearrangement joins TRBV3-1 (or the pseudogene TRBV3-2) to TRBJ2-3; TRBD2 matches at 7 bases. J was trimmed by 3 bases and V by 4 bases; bases with no gene match: 7. The CDR3 runs 15 residues. The germline V gene encodes CDR1 LGHDT and CDR2 YNNKEL (reference sequence). CDR3 protein: CASSPQERGTDTQYF. DNA for the CDR3: TGTGCCAGCAGCCCTCAGGAGCGGGGAACAGATACGCAGTATTTT.

The chain uses TRBV7-2 and TRBJ1-4; the D gene is possibly TRBD1 (6 bases). Trimming pared 1 base from V and 7 bases from J, leaving 16 bases between. This CDR3 has 16 amino acids. From germline, CDR1 is SGHTA and CDR2 FQGNSA. For the CDR3, the DNA is TGTGCCAGCAGCTTAGTAGGGGGAAAGAGCGGTGAAAAACTGTTTTTT. It encodes CASSLVGGKSGEKLFF.

The V and J genes are TRBV7-3 and TRBJ1-4; 11 bases are shared with TRBD1. The CDR3 loop spans 16 amino acids. The trim removed 5 bases at V and 3 bases at J, leaving 5 bases unmatched. Germline lookup yields CDR1 SGHTA and CDR2 FQGTGA. CDR3 nucleotide sequence: TGTGCCAGCAGCCTACGGGGACAGGGGGCTAATGAAAAACTGTTTTTT. Translation: CASSLRGQGANEKLFF.

The rearrangement links TRBV19 to TRBJ1-2; D possibly corresponds to TRBD1 (6 bases). V dropped 5 bases and J dropped 5 bases, with 15 bases sitting between them. CDR3 length: 14 residues. CDR1 is LNHDA and CDR2 is SQIVND in the germline V gene (reference sequence). The CDR3 region is CASSPAGAGYGYTF. CDR3 bases: TGTGCCAGTAGTCCCGCGGGGGCCGGTTATGGCTACACCTTC.

In its sample, this clone was seen once. This chain uses TRBV21-1 with TRBJ2-5; TRBD2, as called in the table, went unchecked against the DNA. TRBV21-1 is flagged as a pseudogene. The length of the CDR3 is 12 residues. The CDR3 loop is CASSEGTEGQYF. CDR3 in DNA: TGTGCCAGCAGCGAGGGAACAGAGGGCCAGTACTTC.

This clone was seen more than once but under ten times. V and J are TRBV6-2 or TRBV6-3 and TRBJ1-3, with 7 bases identical to TRBD1. The CDR3 has 17 amino acids. V lost 5 bases, J lost 3 bases, and 13 bases stayed unmatched. Germline CDR1 reads MNHEY; CDR2 reads SVGEGT. The CDR3 is CASSPSSGTALGNTIYF. DNA of the CDR3: TGTGCCAGCAGTCCGTCCTCCGGGACAGCCCTTGGAAACACCATATATTTT.

This chain connects TRBV7-2 to TRBJ2-5; 7 bases agree with TRBD1. This CDR3 is built from 14 residues. Looked up from germline, CDR1 is SGHTA and CDR2 is FQGNSA. The trim removed 5 bases at V and 4 bases at J, leaving 7 bases unmatched. CDR3 DNA sequence: TGTGCCAGCAGCCTCGACAGGGTCGGAGAGACCCAGTACTTC. It translates to CASSLDRVGETQYF.

CDR3 DNA: TGTGCCAGCAGCCGCACAGGATCCTACAATGAGCAGTTCTTC. Protein sequence: CASSRTGSYNEQFF. V and J are TRBV7-3 and TRBJ2-1; weak D call: TRBD1 (5 bases). The CDR3 has 14 residues. CDR1 and CDR2 (germline): SGHTA, FQGTGA. V lost 5 bases to trimming and J lost 1 base, with 9 bases between them.

The chain combines TRBV5-1 with TRBJ2-1; D uncertain. Germline V gene sequence: CDR1 SGHRS, CDR2 YFSETQ. The CDR3 contains 15 residues. V was pared by 0 bases and J by 3 bases, with 10 bases between. The CDR3 coding sequence is TGCGCCAGCAGCTTGGACTGGGCCCGCTACAATGAGCAGTTCTTC. Amino acid sequence: CASSLDWARYNEQFF. The full variable domain, completed using reference TRBV5-1 and TRBJ2-1, is KAGVTQTPRYLIKTRGQQVTLSCSPISGHRSVSWYQQTPGQGLQFLFEYFSETQRNKGNFPGRFSGRQFSNSRSEMNVSTLELGDSALYLCASSLDWARYNEQFFGPGTRLTVL.

The V and J genes are TRBV29-1 and TRBJ1-1; a weak D match, TRBD1 (5 bases). Germline lookup yields CDR1 SQVTM and CDR2 ANQGSEA. Trimming pared 4 bases from V and 0 bases from J, leaving 9 bases between. The CDR3 totals 13 residues. The CDR3 region has the DNA TGCAGCGTTGCGGAGGGACTGAACACTGAAGCTTTCTTT. Translating it yields CSVAEGLNTEAFF.

This sequence joins TRBV5-1 and TRBJ2-2; a weak D match, TRBD1 (6 bases). This CDR3 region has 15 residues. Between the trimmed V and J ends, which lost 4 bases and 2 bases, there was a span of 12 bases. Germline loops: CDR1 SGHRS, CDR2 YFSETQ. CDR3 sequence reads: CASSPDSLNTGELFF. CDR3 bases: TGCGCCAGCAGCCCGGACAGCCTAAACACCGGGGAGCTGTTTTTT.